This TCR beta chain was documented in a study of CD8 T cells in Susac syndrome. V dropped 1 base and J dropped 0 bases, with 10 bases sitting between them. Germline lookup yields CDR1 SGHDT and CDR2 YYEEEE. The CDR3 spans 16 residues. RNA in amounts of about 0.45 to 1 ug was reverse transcribed with random hexamers. TCRdb passed the immunoSEQ multiplex PCR reads through MiXCR, listing each CDR3 protein once. The table records roughly 140,000 distinct CDR3 sequences, around 95% of them present only once. The study sequenced TCR beta in blood CD8+ and CD4+ T cells. It was negative isolation that provided the CD8+ and CD4+ T cells, whereas TEMRA cells were enriched by FACS.

Sequencing was done on a sample of CD8+ T cells from PBMCs. The chain employs TRBV5-6 and TRBJ2-2, with D perhaps matching TRBD2 (5 bases). This receptor was obtained from a human donor with multiple sclerosis. Written as DNA, the CDR3 is TGTGCCAGCAGCTTGATGATGGACTCGAACACCGGGGAGCTGTTTTTT. It is translated as CASSLMMDSNTGELFF.